This TCR beta chain came from a study of blood T cell repertoires in COVID-19. Study-level information: Italy, Spain and the United States were the sources of the convalescent and acute COVID-19 samples. Nucleic acid was either cDNA or gDNA, and it came from T cells, B-cell-depleted T cells, or PBMCs.

Original handling: Estimation of nucleated cell counts relied on the amplification of reference gene primers. Method: immunoSEQ multiplex PCR; TCRdb's copy keeps in-frame clones and lacks some. The DNA gave D and trimming, while V, J and clone size come from that table. The sample records around 140,000 clones, 84% being singletons. V trimming: 0 bases; J trimming: 4 bases; junction bases outside the gene matches: 3. The CDR3 is 16 residues long. Per germline, CDR1 SGHRS and CDR2 YFSETQ. The TCR originated in a human donor in a cohort sampled during active COVID-19. The material sequenced was peripheral blood. This chain uses TRBV5-1 with TRBJ2-5; TRBD2 agrees at 13 bases. This CDR3 is CASSLGGLAGPETQYF. CDR3 DNA sequence: TGCGCCAGCAGCTTGGGGGGACTAGCGGGGCCAGAGACCCAGTACTTC.